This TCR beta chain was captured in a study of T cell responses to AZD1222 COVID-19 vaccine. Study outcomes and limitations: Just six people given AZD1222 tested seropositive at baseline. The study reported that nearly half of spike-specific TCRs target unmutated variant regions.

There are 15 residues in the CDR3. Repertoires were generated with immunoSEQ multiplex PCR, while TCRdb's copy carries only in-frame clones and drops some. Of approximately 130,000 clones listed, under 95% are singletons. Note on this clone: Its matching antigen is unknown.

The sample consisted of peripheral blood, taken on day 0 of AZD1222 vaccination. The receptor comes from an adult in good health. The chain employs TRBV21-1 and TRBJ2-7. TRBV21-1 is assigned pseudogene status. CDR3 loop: CASSKGAEGDGEQYF. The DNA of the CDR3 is TGTGCCAGCAGCAAAGGTGCGGAGGGGGACGGGGAGCAGTACTTC.